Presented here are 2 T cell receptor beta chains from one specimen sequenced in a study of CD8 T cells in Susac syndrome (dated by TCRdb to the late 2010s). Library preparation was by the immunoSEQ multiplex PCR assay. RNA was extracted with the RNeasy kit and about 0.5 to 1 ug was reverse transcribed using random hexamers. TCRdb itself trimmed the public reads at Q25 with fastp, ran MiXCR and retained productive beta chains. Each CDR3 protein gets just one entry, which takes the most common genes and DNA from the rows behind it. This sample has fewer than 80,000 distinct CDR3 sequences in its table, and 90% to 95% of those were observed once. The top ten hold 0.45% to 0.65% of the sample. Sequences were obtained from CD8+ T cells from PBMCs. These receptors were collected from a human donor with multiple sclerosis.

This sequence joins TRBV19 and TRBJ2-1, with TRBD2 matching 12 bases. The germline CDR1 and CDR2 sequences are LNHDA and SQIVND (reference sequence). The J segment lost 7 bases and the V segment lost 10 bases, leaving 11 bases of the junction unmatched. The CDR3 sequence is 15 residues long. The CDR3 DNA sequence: TGTGCCACCGCCCGGCTAGCGGGGGGGTCTAATGAGCAGTTCTTC. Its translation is CATARLAGGSNEQFF.

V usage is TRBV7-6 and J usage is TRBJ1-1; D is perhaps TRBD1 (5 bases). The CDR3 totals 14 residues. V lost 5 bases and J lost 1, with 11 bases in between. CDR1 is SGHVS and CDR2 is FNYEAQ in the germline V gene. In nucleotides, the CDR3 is TGTGCCAGCAGCACGAGAGACAGGAACACTGAAGCTTTCTTT. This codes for CASSTRDRNTEAFF.